This T cell receptor (beta chain) was retrieved from a study of blood T cell repertoires in COVID-19. Produced via immunoSEQ multiplex PCR; TCRdb's table is partial and in-frame only. The sample contains about 280,000 clones, around 90% of which appear only once. This TCR was sampled from a man over 45 with acute or convalescent COVID-19. The specimen sequenced was peripheral blood.

The CDR3 sequence: CASSAAGQNYEQYF. CDR3 bases: TGCGCCAGCAGCGCGGCGGGACAGAACTACGAGCAGTACTTC. This sequence joins TRBV5-1 and TRBJ2-7; the D gene is possibly TRBD1 (7 bases). Trimming removed 4 bases at V and 3 bases at J, with 14 bases between. The CDR3 is made up of 14 amino acids. CDR1 and CDR2 (germline): SGHRS, YFSETQ.